Listed below are T cell receptor beta chains from one sample, sequenced in a study of cytomegalovirus exposure and HLA in healthy donors. Using immunoSEQ multiplex PCR, the repertoire was profiled, and TCRdb retains in-frame clones only, with some absent. The table has about 200,000 clones, about four fifths seen once. The sample comprised PBMCs. The receptor set was obtained from a man younger than 30 in good health and CMV-seronegative. CDR3s include the opening cysteine and the closing phenylalanine or tryptophan. A D gene is named only where the DNA matches it firmly. Not every row has a clone size; where given, it reads once, few, many or a size class.

>TRBD1|TRBJ2-4|.|TRBV4-2
TGTGCCAGCAGCCAAGAGGTCCGGGACAGGAAGGCCTTC
CASSQEVRDRKAF
>TRBD1|TRBJ1-1|.|TRBV6-1
TGTGCCAGCAGGAGGACAGGGGAGGCGGCTGAAGCTTTCTTT
CASRRTGEAAEAFF
>TRBD2|TRBJ2-1|.|TRBV4-2
TGTGCCAGCAGCCAAGATGCTAGCGGGAACCTTGAGCAGTTCTTC
CASSQDASGNLEQFF
>TRBD2|TRBJ2-1|.|TRBV13
TGTGCCAGCAGCCCGAGGACTAGCGGGGGGGCGCGATACAATGAGCAGTTCTTC
CASSPRTSGGARYNEQFF
>TRBD1|TRBJ2-4|.|TRBV7-8
TGTGCCAGCCGTCCGGACAGGATACCTTTAGCCAAAAACATTCAGTACTTC
CASRPDRIPLAKNIQYF
>.|TRBJ1-2|.|TRBV5-8
TGTGCCAGCAGCTCGGGGGGTTCGAGCTATGGCTACACCTTC
CASSSGGSSYGYTF
>TRBD2|TRBJ2-2|few|TRBV4-3
TGCGCCAGCAGCCAAATCAGACTAGCGGGAGTTATTGGGGAGCTGTTTTTT
CASSQIRLAGVIGELFF
>TRBD2|TRBJ2-5|.|TRBV7-7
TGTGCTAGCAGCCGGACTAGCGGGCCCCAAGAGACCCAGTACTTC
CASSRTSGPQETQYF
>TRBD2|TRBJ2-3|.|TRBV7-9
TGTGCCAGCAGCTTGGGTGACGGGGGGTTCCGCACAGATACGCAGTATTTT
CASSLGDGGFRTDTQYF
>.|TRBJ2-1|once|TRBV4-3
TGCGCCAGCAGCCCTAGGGGCCGCAATGAGCAGTTCTTC
CASSPRGRNEQFF
>.|TRBJ1-1|few|TRBV18
TGTGCCAGCTCACCTCCAGGGGCAAACACTGAAGCTTTCTTT
CASSPPGANTEAFF
>.|TRBJ1-1|once|TRBV7-2
TGTGCCAGCACACCCTTTCAGGTTATGAACACTGAAGCTTTCTTT
CASTPFQVMNTEAFF
>TRBD1|TRBJ2-2|.|TRBV11-3
TGTGCCAGCAGCCCCCGGACAGGGGGCGGCGGGGAGCTGTTTTTT
CASSPRTGGGGELFF
>TRBD2|TRBJ2-1|.|TRBV2
TGTGCCAGCAGGGGAGGACTAGCGGGGAACAATGAGCAGTTCTTC
CASRGGLAGNNEQFF
>TRBD2|TRBJ2-1|few|TRBV7-7
TGTGCTAGCAGCTTATCTCGGGGGAGGGGTAATGAGCAGTTCTTC
CASSLSRGRGNEQFF
>TRBD2|TRBJ2-7|once|TRBV2
TGTGCCAGCAGTGAACCTTTCAGCGGGGGGCTCGACGAGCAGTACTTC
CASSEPFSGGLDEQYF
>TRBD1|TRBJ2-7|.|TRBV6-6
TGTGCCAGCAGTTACTCGGACAGGGGGCGCGAGCAGTACTTC
CASSYSDRGREQYF
>TRBD2|TRBJ2-5|.|TRBV19
TGTGCCAGTAGTAAGGGGGGTATAGGCGGGAGGGCTCAAGAGACCCAGTACTTC
CASSKGGIGGRAQETQYF
>.|TRBJ1-6|.|TRBV6-6
TGTGCCAGCAGTTTCCCGCGATCACCCCTCCACTTT
CASSFPRSPLHF
>TRBD1|TRBJ2-3|.|TRBV27
TGTGCCAGCAGTCCCGGGACAGGTGCTTACACAGATACGCAGTATTTT
CASSPGTGAYTDTQYF
>.|TRBJ2-7|.|TRBV5-1
TGCGCCAGCAGCTTGGGCGCTGGGGGCCCTTACGAGCAGTACTTC
CASSLGAGGPYEQYF
>TRBD1|TRBJ2-1|.|TRBV7-9
TGTGCCAGCAGCTCCGCGGACAGGAGCGACAATGAGCAGTTCTTC
CASSSADRSDNEQFF
>.|TRBJ1-5|.|TRBV14
TGTGCCAGCAGCCAAGCGGAGAATCAGCCCCAGCATTTT
CASSQAENQPQHF
>TRBD1|TRBJ1-1|.|TRBV19
TGTGCCAGTGGGAGACAGGGGGCAAAGGACACTGAAGCTTTCTTT
CASGRQGAKDTEAFF
>TRBD1|TRBJ1-4|.|TRBV6-5
TGTGCCACAGGGGGGAGGACTAATGAAAAACTGTTTTTT
CATGGRTNEKLFF